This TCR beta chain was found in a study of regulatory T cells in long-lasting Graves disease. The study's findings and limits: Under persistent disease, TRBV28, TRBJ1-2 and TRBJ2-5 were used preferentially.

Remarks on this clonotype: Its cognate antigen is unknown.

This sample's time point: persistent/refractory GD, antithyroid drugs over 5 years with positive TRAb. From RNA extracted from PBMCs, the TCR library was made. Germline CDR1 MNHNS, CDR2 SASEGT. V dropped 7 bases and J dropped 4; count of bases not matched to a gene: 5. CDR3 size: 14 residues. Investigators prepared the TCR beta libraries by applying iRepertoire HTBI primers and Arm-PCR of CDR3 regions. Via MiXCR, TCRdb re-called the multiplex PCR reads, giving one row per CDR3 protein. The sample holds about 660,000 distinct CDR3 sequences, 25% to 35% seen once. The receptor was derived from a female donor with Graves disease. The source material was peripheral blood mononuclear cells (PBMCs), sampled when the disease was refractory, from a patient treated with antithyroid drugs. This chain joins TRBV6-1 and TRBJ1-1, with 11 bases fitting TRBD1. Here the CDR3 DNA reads TGTGCCAGCAAGTCGGGACAGGGGGGCACTGAAGCTTTCTTT. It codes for CASKSGQGGTEAFF.